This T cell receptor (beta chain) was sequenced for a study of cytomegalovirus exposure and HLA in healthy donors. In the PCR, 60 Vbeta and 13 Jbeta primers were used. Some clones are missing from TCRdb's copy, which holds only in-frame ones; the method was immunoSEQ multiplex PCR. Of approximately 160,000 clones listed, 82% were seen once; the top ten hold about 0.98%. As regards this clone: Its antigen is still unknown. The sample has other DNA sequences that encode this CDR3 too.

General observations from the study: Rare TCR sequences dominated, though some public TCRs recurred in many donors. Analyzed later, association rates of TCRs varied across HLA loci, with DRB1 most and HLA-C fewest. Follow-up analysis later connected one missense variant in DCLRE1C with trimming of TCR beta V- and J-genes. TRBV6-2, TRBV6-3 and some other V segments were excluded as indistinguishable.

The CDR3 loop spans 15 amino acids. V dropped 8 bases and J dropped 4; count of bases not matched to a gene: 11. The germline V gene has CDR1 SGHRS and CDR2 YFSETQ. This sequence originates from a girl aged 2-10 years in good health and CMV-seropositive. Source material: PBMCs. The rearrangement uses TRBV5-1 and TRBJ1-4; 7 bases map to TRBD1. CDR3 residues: CASSIPTGSNEKLFF. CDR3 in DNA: TGCGCCAGTAGCATCCCGACAGGGAGTAATGAAAAACTGTTTTTT.